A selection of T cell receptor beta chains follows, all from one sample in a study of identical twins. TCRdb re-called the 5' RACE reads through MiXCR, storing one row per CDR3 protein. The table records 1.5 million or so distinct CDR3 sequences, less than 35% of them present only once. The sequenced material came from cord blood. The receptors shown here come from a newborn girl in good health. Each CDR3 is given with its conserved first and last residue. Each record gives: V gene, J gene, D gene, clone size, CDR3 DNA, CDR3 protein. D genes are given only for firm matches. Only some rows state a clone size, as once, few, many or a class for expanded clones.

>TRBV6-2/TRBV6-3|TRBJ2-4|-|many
TGTGCCAGCAGCCCCAGCCCGTACCCGGCCAAAAACATTCAGTACTTC
CASSPSPYPAKNIQYF
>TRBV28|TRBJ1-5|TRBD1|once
TGTGCCAGCAGTTCCCCCGGACAGGGAGGCAATCAGCCCCAGCATTTT
CASSSPGQGGNQPQHF
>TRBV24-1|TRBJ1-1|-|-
TGTGCCACCAGGACATGGGGGAACACTGAAGCTTTCTTT
CATRTWGNTEAFF
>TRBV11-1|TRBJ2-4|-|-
-
CASSFYICSARDSPDEETQYF
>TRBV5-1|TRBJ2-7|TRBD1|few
TGCGCCAGTATGCCGGGACAGGGCTACGAGCAGTACTTC
CASMPGQGYEQYF
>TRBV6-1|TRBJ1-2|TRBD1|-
TGTGCCAGCAGTGAAGCGCATCGCAGGGGGGCTGGCTACATCTTC
CASSEAHRRGAGYIF
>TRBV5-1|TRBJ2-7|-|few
TGCGCCAGCAGCTTGCCGGCTACCTACGAGCAGTACTTC
CASSLPATYEQYF
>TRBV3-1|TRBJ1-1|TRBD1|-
TGTGCCAGCAGCCGACAGGGGGCCCACGTAGTAGCTTTCTTT
CASSRQGAHVVAFF
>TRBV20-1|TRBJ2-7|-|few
TGCAGTGCTAGAAACCCGGGAGTGGGCGAGCAGTACTTC
CSARNPGVGEQYF
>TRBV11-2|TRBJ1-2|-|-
TGTGCCAGCAGCTTAAGGCCGTCAGGAAACGGCTACACCTTC
CASSLRPSGNGYTF
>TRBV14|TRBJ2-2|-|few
TGTGCCAGCAGCCAATCGGGATTCCGGACCGGGGAGCTGTTTTTT
CASSQSGFRTGELFF
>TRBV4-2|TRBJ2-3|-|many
TGTGCCAGCAGCCAAGATTTGGGATGGAGGGGGACAGATACGCAGTATTTT
CASSQDLGWRGTDTQYF
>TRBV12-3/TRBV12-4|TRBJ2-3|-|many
TGTGCCAGCACCCTTTGGGGAGATACGCAGTATTTT
CASTLWGDTQYF
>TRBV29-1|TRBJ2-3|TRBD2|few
TGCAGCGTGACTAGCGGGGGATCTTTGGGGGATACGCAGTATTTT
CSVTSGGSLGDTQYF
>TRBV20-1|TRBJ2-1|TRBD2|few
TGCAGTGCTAGTCGGGGACTAGCGGGGGGGCCTAGTGAGCAGTTCTTC
CSASRGLAGGPSEQFF
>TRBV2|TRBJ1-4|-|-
TGTGCCAGCACTGCAACCGGGACGGTCAATGAAAAACTGTTTTTT
CASTATGTVNEKLFF
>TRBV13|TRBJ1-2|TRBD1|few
TGTGCCAGCAGCCCAACTAGGACAGGGTATGGCTACACCTTC
CASSPTRTGYGYTF
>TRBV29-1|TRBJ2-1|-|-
TGCAGCGTTGATGGAGATTCAGGCTACGAGCAGTTCTTC
CSVDGDSGYEQFF
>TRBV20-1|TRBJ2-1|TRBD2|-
TGCAGTGCTAGATCGGGTAGCGGGAGGCCGGGGACCTACAATGAGCAGTTCTTC
CSARSGSGRPGTYNEQFF
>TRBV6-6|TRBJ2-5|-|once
TGTGCCAGCAGCCCACCCGGACGGAAGCACAATGAGCAGTACTTC
CASSPPGRKHNEQYF
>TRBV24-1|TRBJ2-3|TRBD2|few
TGTGCCACCGCGACTAGCGGGAGGACAGATACGCAGTATTTT
CATATSGRTDTQYF
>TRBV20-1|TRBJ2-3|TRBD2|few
TGCAGTGCTAGTGGTAGCGGGATCGCAGATACGCAGTATTTT
CSASGSGIADTQYF
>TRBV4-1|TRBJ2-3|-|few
TGCGCCAGCAGCCAAGCCAGAGGTTATACGCAGTATTTT
CASSQARGYTQYF
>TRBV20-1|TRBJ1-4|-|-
TGCAGTGCTGAAACCAGGGGAGGGGATGAAAAACTGTTTTTT
CSAETRGGDEKLFF
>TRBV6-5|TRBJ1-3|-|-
TGTGCCAGCAGTCCCTTCGGAGGGTCTGGAAACACCATATATTTT
CASSPFGGSGNTIYF
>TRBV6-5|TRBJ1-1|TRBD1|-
TGTGCCAGCAGTTACTCGATTCCCAGACAGGGGGATACTGAAGCTTTCTTT
CASSYSIPRQGDTEAFF
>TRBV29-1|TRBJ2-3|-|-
TGCAGCGTTGATCGGCTCCAGGGTACGCAGTATTTT
CSVDRLQGTQYF
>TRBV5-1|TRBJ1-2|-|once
TGCGCCAGCAGCTCTCAACCTCCGGGCTACACCTTC
CASSSQPPGYTF
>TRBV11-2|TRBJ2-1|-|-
TGTGCCAGCAGCTTAGGCCAGTCCCGTTCCAATGAGCAGTTCTTC
CASSLGQSRSNEQFF
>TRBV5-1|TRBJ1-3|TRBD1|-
TGCGCCAGCAGCTCGGACCCCGGGACAGGTTGGGGCACCATATATTTT
CASSSDPGTGWGTIYF
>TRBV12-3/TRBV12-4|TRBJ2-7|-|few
TGTGCCAGCAGTTTAGGGGACACCCACAATGAGCAGTACTTC
CASSLGDTHNEQYF
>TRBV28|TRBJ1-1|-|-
TGTGCCAGCAGTTCCGACAGAATGAACACTGAAGCTTTCTTT
CASSSDRMNTEAFF
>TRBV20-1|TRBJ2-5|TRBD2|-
TGCAGTGCTAGAGATCAAGGGCTAGCGGGGCGGTCGACCCAGTACTTC
CSARDQGLAGRSTQYF
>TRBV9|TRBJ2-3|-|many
TGTGCCAGCAGCGTAGCCCGTAGCACAGATACGCAGTATTTT
CASSVARSTDTQYF
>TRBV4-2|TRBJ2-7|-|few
TGTGCCAGCAGCCAAGCAGACTCCTACGAGCAGTACTTC
CASSQADSYEQYF
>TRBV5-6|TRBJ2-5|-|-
TGTGCCAGCAGCTTGCCGGCCCAAGAGACCCAGTACTTC
CASSLPAQETQYF
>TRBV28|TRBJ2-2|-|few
TGTGCCAGCAAGTCTTGGGGGGGCCAGAACACCGGGGAGCTGTTTTTT
CASKSWGGQNTGELFF
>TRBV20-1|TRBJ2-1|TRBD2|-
TGCAGTGCTAGAGGGCCGGCTAGCGGATACAATGAGCAGTTCTTC
CSARGPASGYNEQFF
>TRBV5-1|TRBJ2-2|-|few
TGCGCCAGCAGCTTGCAAGCGAGTTCCGGGGAGCTGTTTTTT
CASSLQASSGELFF